This T cell receptor (beta chain) was captured by sequencing in a study of monozygotic twins with cystic fibrosis. The CDR3 covers 16 residues. Trimming took off 0 bases at V and 0 bases at J, with 6 bases between the two ends. Per the germline V gene, CDR1 is LGHNA and CDR2 is YNFKEQ. This clone was observed a handful of times. Method: immunoSEQ multiplex PCR; TCRdb's copy keeps in-frame clones and lacks some. This table holds about 32,000 clones, roughly 90% found once. Sequenced material: blood. The clonotype was recovered from a girl between 2 and 10 years old with cystic fibrosis. This chain uses TRBV4-2 with TRBJ2-6; D unclear. CDR3 protein: CASSQDLGSGANVLTF. The CDR3 region has the DNA TGTGCCAGCAGCCAAGATCTCGGCTCTGGGGCCAACGTCCTGACTTTC.